The rows below give T cell receptor beta chains drawn from one sample of a study of tumor and adjacent non-tumor tissue in lung cancer. TCRdb reprocessed the multiplex PCR reads via MiXCR and lists one record per CDR3 protein. The sample has 100,000 to 150,000 distinct CDR3 sequences, 66% seen once. Sequencing was done on a sample of lung tumor tissue. These receptors all come from a man aged 30 to 45 with non-small cell lung cancer. Each CDR3 is given with its conserved first and last residue. A D gene is named only where the DNA matches it firmly. Clone size is not always given. Where it is, it says once, few, many or a class for expanded clones.

J,D,V,size,DNA,CDR3
TRBJ2-1,-,TRBV6-2/TRBV6-3,-,TGTGCTAGCAGGATGGAGGGGACCTACAATGATCAGTTCTTC,CASRMEGTYNDQFF
TRBJ1-1,-,TRBV20-1,many,TGCAGTGCTAGAGATATGCGACATCACATGAACACTGAAGCTTTCTTT,CSARDMRHHMNTEAFF
TRBJ1-5,-,TRBV20-1,-,TGCAGTGCTAGGGGGAGAGTTAATCAGCCCCAGCATTTT,CSARGRVNQPQHF
TRBJ2-3,TRBD2,TRBV29-1,many,TGCAGCGTCTCGAGCGGGAAGGCCCCAGATACGCAGTATTTT,CSVSSGKAPDTQYF
TRBJ2-7,-,TRBV6-1,-,TGTACCAGCAGTGAAGGGGTGATAAACTACGAGCAGTACTTC,CTSSEGVINYEQYF
TRBJ2-3,TRBD2,TRBV6-2/TRBV6-3,-,TGTGCCAGCAGTTACGATGCGGGGGGGCCTACAGGTACGCAGTATTTT,CASSYDAGGPTGTQYF
TRBJ2-7,-,TRBV6-5,many,TGTGCCAGCAGTTACTCGAGTCAGGAAGGCTACGAGCAGTACTTC,CASSYSSQEGYEQYF
TRBJ2-1,-,TRBV20-1,-,TGCAGTGCTAAGACTAGTGGGGGGTACAATGAGCAGTCCTTC,CSAKTSGGYNEQSF
TRBJ2-1,-,TRBV2,-,TGTGCCAGTTCGACTAGGTTAGGCAATAAGCAGTTCTTC,CASSTRLGNKQFF
TRBJ1-5,-,TRBV12-3/TRBV12-4,few,TGTGCCAGCAGTCGCGCAGGGGACGGCAATCAGCCCCAGCATTTT,CASSRAGDGNQPQHF
TRBJ2-5,-,TRBV24-1,-,TGTGCCACCAGTGATTTCCGGGAGGAGACCCAGTACTTC,CATSDFREETQYF
TRBJ2-5,TRBD1,TRBV24-1,-,TGTGCCACCTCCGGGACAGGAGAGGGAGAGACCCAGTACTTC,CATSGTGEGETQYF
TRBJ2-1,-,TRBV29-1,-,TGCAGCGTTGAAGAGCGCCAGCCTCACAATGAGCAGTTCTTC,CSVEERQPHNEQFF
TRBJ1-2,-,TRBV6-5,many,TGTGCCAGCAGGAAAAATGCTGGCTACACCTTC,CASRKNAGYTF
TRBJ2-1,TRBD1,TRBV24-1,-,TGTGCCACCAGTGATTTCGGACAGGGGGGAAATGGGCAGCTCTTC,CATSDFGQGGNGQLF
TRBJ1-1,-,TRBV12-3/TRBV12-4,-,TGTGCCAGCAGTTTATTGAGTTTCGGCAGGGAAAGTCCTAAAGCTTTCTTT,CASSLLSFGRESPKAFF
TRBJ1-4,-,TRBV5-8,-,TGTGCCAGCAGCTTCGGGCGACAGAAAGAGAAACTGTTTTTT,CASSFGRQKEKLFF
TRBJ2-1,-,TRBV12-3/TRBV12-4,many,TGTGCCAGCAGTTTAGGTTATAGGCGTGAGCAGTTCTTC,CASSLGYRREQFF
TRBJ2-7,-,TRBV11-2,-,TGTGACAGCAGCTTATATGCTAGCCCGTCCTACAATGAGCAGTACTTC,CDSSLYASPSYNEQYF
TRBJ2-3,TRBD1,TRBV6-1,once,TGTACCAGCAGTGAAATTAGGGGGCGATCCTCCCGCACAGATACGCAGTATTTT,CTSSEIRGRSSRTDTQYF
TRBJ2-3,-,TRBV20-1,-,TGCAGTGCTAGAGTGGCGGGAGATACGCAGTATTTT,CSARVAGDTQYF
TRBJ2-1,-,TRBV11-2,-,TGTGCCACCAGGTCCTTGACAGACACAATGAGGCAGTTCTTC,CATRSLTDTMRQFF
TRBJ2-5,-,TRBV20-1,many,TGCAGTGCCACGGGAGTTGCCCTCGCGGAGACCCAGTACTTC,CSATGVALAETQYF
TRBJ2-5,-,TRBV7-9,once,TGTGCCGGCAGCTACAAGGATCAAGAGACCCAGTACTTC,CAGSYKDQETQYF
TRBJ2-1,TRBD1,TRBV12-3/TRBV12-4,many,TGTGCCAGCAGTGGGACAGGGGGACCTTACAATGAGCAGTTCTTC,CASSGTGGPYNEQFF
TRBJ2-1,TRBD2,TRBV4-1,-,TGCGCCAGCAGCCAACCGGGACAAGCGGGAGGGAGGAATGAGGAGTTCTTC,CASSQPGQAGGRNEEFF
TRBJ2-7,-,TRBV6-5,-,TGTGCCAGCTGTTACAAGCGGAGGGGGACCTACGAGCAGTACTTC,CASCYKRRGTYEQYF
TRBJ1-3,-,TRBV6-5,few,TGTGCCAGCAGCCCCGGACATGGGGGATCTGGAAACACCATATATTTT,CASSPGHGGSGNTIYF
TRBJ2-2,TRBD1,TRBV12-3/TRBV12-4,-,TGTGCCAGCGGGGACAGGGTGACCAACACCGGGGAGATGTTTTTT,CASGDRVTNTGEMFF
TRBJ2-3,-,TRBV6-1,-,TGTGCCAGGAGTGAATTGAGGTGGGGACTGGGTGGGACAGATACGCAGTATTTT,CARSELRWGLGGTDTQYF
TRBJ2-3,-,TRBV11-2,-,TGTGCCAGCAGCTTAGGGGTCCGGCCTACAGACACGCAGAATTTT,CASSLGVRPTDTQNF
TRBJ1-2,-,TRBV20-1,-,TGCAGTGCTAGAGCTGCAGGAGGGGGTGGCTACACCTTC,CSARAAGGGGYTF
TRBJ2-7,TRBD1,TRBV29-1,-,TGTAGCGCCCCGGGACAGGGGGCCAACAAGCAGTACTTC,CSAPGQGANKQYF
TRBJ1-1,-,TRBV12-3/TRBV12-4,many,TGTGCCAGCAGTTTCCGGACAGCGAACACTGAAGCTTTCTTT,CASSFRTANTEAFF
TRBJ2-7,TRBD2,TRBV6-5,few,TGTGCCACCAGTTACTCGACTAGCGGGGGTACCTACGAGCAGTACTTC,CATSYSTSGGTYEQYF
TRBJ2-3,-,TRBV6-5,-,TGTGCCAGCAGTTACTCGGGAGATACACACTATTTT,CASSYSGDTHYF
TRBJ2-7,-,TRBV7-9,many,TGTGCCAGCAGCTACGCAGACCCCCTTGTGGACTACGAGCAGTACTTC,CASSYADPLVDYEQYF
TRBJ1-1,-,TRBV6-1,-,TGTGCCAGCAGTGAAGTAACGAATCTTGGGGCTGAAGTTTTCTTT,CASSEVTNLGAEVFF
TRBJ1-5,-,TRBV4-1,-,TGCGCCAGCAGCCAAGAAGAGGGTAATCAACCCCAGCATTTT,CASSQEEGNQPQHF
TRBJ2-7,-,TRBV20-1,few,TGCAGTGCTAGAGATCGACAGGACTACCACGAGCAGTACTTC,CSARDRQDYHEQYF
TRBJ2-4,-,TRBV5-6,-,TGTGCCAGCAGCTTGGATCCCGCGGGATTTAAGTATTTC,CASSLDPAGFKYF
TRBJ2-1,-,TRBV29-1,many,TGCAGCGTTTCAGGGAACCCCAATGAGCAGTTCTTC,CSVSGNPNEQFF
TRBJ1-6,-,TRBV11-1,-,TGTGCCAGCTGCTTATGCGGCAGCTACAATTCACCCCTCCACTTT,CASCLCGSYNSPLHF
TRBJ2-3,TRBD2,TRBV30,-,TGTGTCTGGATACCCGGACTAGCGGCTAGCACAGATACGCAGTATTTT,CVWIPGLAASTDTQYF
TRBJ1-6,-,TRBV20-1,large,TGCAGTGCTAGAGGGACAAATTCACCCCTCCACTTT,CSARGTNSPLHF
TRBJ2-3,-,TRBV4-3,-,TGCGCCAGCAGCCAAGAATCTGCAGGGAGGTCTGTGGGCACAGATACGCAATATTTT,CASSQESAGRSVGTDTQYF
TRBJ2-6,TRBD1,TRBV20-1,-,TGCAGTGCTAGAGTACGGACAGGACTGGAAGGGGCCAACGTTCTGACTTTC,CSARVRTGLEGANVLTF
TRBJ1-6,-,TRBV6-1,-,TGTGCCAACAGTGAAGGCCGGAATTCACCCCTCCACTTT,CANSEGRNSPLHF
TRBJ1-5,-,TRBV6-1,many,TGTGCCAGCAGGGGCACAACAAGGAGTAATCAGCCCCAGCATTTT,CASRGTTRSNQPQHF
TRBJ2-7,-,TRBV21-1,once,-,CASSTSAGGYEQYF
TRBJ2-5,TRBD2,TRBV4-2,-,TGTACCAGCAGCCCGAGACTAGCGGGGAACCAAGAGACCCAGTATTTC,CTSSPRLAGNQETQYF